The next 22 T cell receptor beta chains were all read from a single sample in a study of cytomegalovirus exposure and HLA in healthy donors. PCR primers comprised 60 Vbeta and 13 Jbeta primers. Clones were sequenced by immunoSEQ multiplex PCR, and TCRdb holds only the in-frame ones, with some missing. The sample lists about 110,000 clones, around 79% occurring once. Sequencing was performed on PBMCs. These receptors were taken from a woman in her 40s in good health and CMV-seronegative.

The V call is TRBV13, the J call TRBJ2-5; a weak D match, TRBD2 (6 bases). The CDR3 length is 15 residues. Germline V gene lookup returns CDR1 PRHDT and CDR2 FYEKMQ (reference sequence). V gave up 0 bases and J gave up 1 base, with 9 bases separating them. CDR3 in amino acids: CASSLGGTSQETQYF. CDR3 bases: TGTGCCAGCAGCTTAGGCGGGACTTCCCAAGAGACCCAGTACTTC.

This chain connects TRBV15 to TRBJ2-7, with 10 bases that match TRBD1. The length of the CDR3 is 13 residues. Trimming removed 6 bases from V and 2 bases from J; junction bases left unmatched: 1. The germline gives CDR1 LNHNV, CDR2 YYDKDF (reference sequence). CDR3 DNA sequence: TGTGCCACCAGGGGGACAGGGGCCTACGAGCAGTACTTC. It encodes CATRGTGAYEQYF.

V is TRBV28 and J is TRBJ2-3; 10 nucleotides line up with TRBD2. CDR3 length equals 15 residues. Germline CDR1 and CDR2: MDHEN and SYDVKM. Trimming at V came to 2 bases and at J to 10 bases, leaving 9 bases not matched to a gene. CDR3 sequence (DNA): TGTGCCAGCAGTTTAAGATTAGGGACTAGCGATCCGCAGTATTTT. Its translation is CASSLRLGTSDPQYF. The full variable domain, in which reference TRBV28 and TRBJ2-3 provide the parts outside the CDR3, is DVKVTQSSRYLVKRTGEKVFLECVQDMDHENMFWYRQDPGLGLRLIYFSYDVKMKEKGDIPEGYSVSREKKERFSLILESASTNQTSMYLCASSLRLGTSDPQYFGPGTRLTVL.

This clone has more than one count but fewer than ten. CDR3 DNA sequence: TGCGCCAGCAGCCTTCTAGCGGGAGAAGAGACCCAGTACTTC. It yields the protein CASSLLAGEETQYF. The chain carries TRBV4-1 and TRBJ2-5, with 10 bases fitting TRBD2. V lost 4 bases to trimming and J lost 3 bases; unmatched junction nucleotides: 2. This CDR3 comprises 14 residues. Germline lookup yields CDR1 MGHRA and CDR2 YSYEKL.

This clone was recorded a few times. The gene calls are TRBV21-1 and TRBJ2-6; the table's D call, TRBD1, was not checked against the DNA. TRBV21-1 is shown as a pseudogene. The CDR3 runs 19 residues. The CDR3 DNA reads as TGTGCCAGCAGCAAAGCGCGGAGGACAGGGGAATACGGGGCCAACGTCCTGACTTTC. This translates into CASSKARRTGEYGANVLTF.

J is TRBJ1-4 and V is TRBV18; D gene unclear. The CDR3 sequence is 14 residues long. Trimming shortened V by 2 bases and J by 6 bases, and 10 bases separated the two germline ends. Looked up from germline, CDR1 is KGHSH and CDR2 is LQKENI. The CDR3 bases are TGTGCCAGCTCACCAGAGGGTTTTGATGAAAAACTGTTTTTT. This gives the protein CASSPEGFDEKLFF.

The chain links TRBV11-2 to TRBJ2-5; TRBD2 agrees at 9 bases. CDR3 length equals 16 residues. V shed 0 bases and J 1 base; nucleotides not matched to a gene: 3. Germline V lookup: CDR1 SGHAT, CDR2 FQNNGV. The CDR3 reads CASSLDPAGGQETQYF. As DNA, the CDR3 is TGTGCCAGCAGCTTAGATCCAGCGGGGGGCCAAGAGACCCAGTACTTC.

This rearrangement joins TRBV7-6 to TRBJ1-2; D possibly corresponds to TRBD1 (6 bases). Looked up from germline, CDR1 is SGHVS and CDR2 is FNYEAQ. CDR3 size: 15 residues. The V end was cut by 5 bases, the J end by 2 bases, with 15 bases between. DNA of the CDR3: TGTGCCAGCAGCCTCGGAGGGGGAGGGAACTATGGCTACACCTTC. Translating it yields CASSLGGGGNYGYTF.

The rearrangement links TRBV5-4 to TRBJ1-1, with TRBD1 identical over 9 bases. V gave up 4 bases and J gave up 4 bases; unmatched junction bases: 14. This CDR3 region has 17 residues. Germline V CDR1 and CDR2: SGHNT, YYREEE (reference sequence). The CDR3 here is CASSVHPTQGAITEAFF. For the CDR3, the DNA is TGTGCCAGCAGCGTACATCCCACACAGGGGGCGATCACTGAAGCTTTCTTT.

The chain links TRBV10-1 to TRBJ2-3, with D hard to call. Germline-derived CDR1 and CDR2 are WNHNN and SYGVQD (reference sequence). The germline V and J ends were trimmed by 0 bases and 6 bases, with 10 bases remaining between them. The CDR3 totals 14 residues. CDR3 DNA sequence: TGCGCCAGCAGTGAGTCGGCCCAGGCCGATACGCAGTATTTT. Translated: CASSESAQADTQYF.

This sequence joins TRBV11-3 and TRBJ2-5, with 11 bases that match TRBD2. The germline V gene has CDR1 SGHNT and CDR2 YENEEA. The CDR3 is made up of 15 amino acids. Trimming took 5 bases from V and 5 from J; bases not matched to a gene: 7. The CDR3 protein is CASSPSSGGHETQYF. The CDR3 coding sequence is TGTGCCAGCAGCCCCTCTAGCGGGGGGCACGAGACCCAGTACTTC.

This clone was seen only once. This rearrangement joins TRBV12-5 to TRBJ2-7; 7 nucleotides line up with TRBD1. Germline CDR1 is LGHNT and CDR2 is FRNRAP. The CDR3 is made up of 16 amino acids. The V gene end was trimmed by 0 bases and the J gene end by 9 bases; junction bases not matched to a gene: 14. CDR3 DNA: TGTGCTAGTGGTTTGGTACGGAACAGGGGCCTCCTCGGGCAGTACTTC. Translating gives CASGLVRNRGLLGQYF.

The rearrangement joins TRBV28 to TRBJ2-5; D possibly corresponds to TRBD1 (6 bases). The CDR3 has 14 residues. V was clipped by 5 bases and J by 2 bases, with 12 bases between them. Looked up from germline, CDR1 is MDHEN and CDR2 is SYDVKM. The CDR3 DNA is TGTGCCAGCAGTAAAACAGGGATACAAGAGACCCAGTACTTC. Its protein product is CASSKTGIQETQYF.

The rearrangement uses TRBV7-2 and TRBJ2-1; perhaps TRBD2 as D (6 bases). The V end lost 5 bases, the J end lost 1 base, and 12 bases lay between the germline ends. This CDR3 region has 15 residues. The V gene's germline CDR1 is SGHTA and CDR2 FQGNSA. The CDR3 DNA reads TGTGCCAGCAGCCCGATAGCGGAATCCTACAATGAGCAGTTCTTC. This gives the protein CASSPIAESYNEQFF.

This chain links TRBV2 with TRBJ2-2; 11 bases align to TRBD1. The J segment lost 6 bases and the V segment lost 10 bases, leaving 13 bases of the junction unmatched. Germline V gene sequence: CDR1 SNHLY, CDR2 FYNNEI. The CDR3 length is 16 residues. The CDR3 here is CATQWGQGVIPGELFF. CDR3 nucleotide sequence: TGTGCCACCCAATGGGGACAGGGGGTAATCCCCGGGGAGCTGTTTTTT.

The rearrangement joins TRBV6-6 to TRBJ2-6; D gene uncertain. This CDR3 is built from 15 residues. V dropped 5 bases and J dropped 2 bases, with 10 bases sitting between them. Germline lookup yields CDR1 MNHNY and CDR2 SVGAGI (reference sequence). This CDR3 is CASSKTGAGANVLTF. In DNA form, the CDR3 reads TGTGCCAGCAGTAAGACCGGAGCTGGGGCCAACGTCCTGACTTTC.

The gene calls are TRBV4-1 and TRBJ2-7; tentatively, D is TRBD1 (6 bases). CDR1 MGHRA and CDR2 YSYEKL come from the germline V gene. V lost 4 bases and J lost 6, with 16 bases in between. This CDR3 contains 14 residues. The CDR3 DNA is TGCGCCAGCAGCCCGCTTCCCCGGGACACCGAGCAGTACTTC. Amino acid sequence: CASSPLPRDTEQYF.

The DNA for the CDR3 is TGCGCCAGCAGCCGGACAGGGGGAAACACCATATATTTT. This gives the protein CASSRTGGNTIYF. The chain couples TRBV4-3 to TRBJ1-3, with 8 nucleotides matching TRBD1. The V and J ends lost 4 bases and 4 bases, in that order; junction bases with no gene match: 0. The germline V gene encodes CDR1 LGHNA and CDR2 YSLEER. CDR3 length: 13 amino acids.

V is TRBV7-2 and J is TRBJ1-1; D remains ambiguous. The CDR3 has 13 residues. Germline loops: CDR1 SGHTA, CDR2 FQGNSA. Trimming stripped 2 bases from V and 4 bases from J, with 8 bases between. The CDR3 DNA follows: TGTGCCAGCAGCTTAAATTGGGCCACTGAAGCTTTCTTT. Its protein is CASSLNWATEAFF.

This chain links TRBV7-8 with TRBJ1-4, with 7 nucleotides matching TRBD1. The CDR3 has 14 residues. The V gene end was trimmed by 5 bases and the J gene end by 4 bases; junction bases not matched to a gene: 4. Germline V gene data show CDR1 as SGHVS and CDR2 as FQNEAQ. The DNA for the CDR3 is TGTGCCAGCAGCGTGGACAGGCTTAATGAAAAACTGTTTTTT. This sequence encodes CASSVDRLNEKLFF.

This clone turned up a few times. The V call is TRBV30, the J call TRBJ1-4, with D perhaps TRBD1 (6 bases). Germline V CDR1 and CDR2: GTSNPN, SVGIG (reference sequence). The germline V and J ends were trimmed by 4 bases and 5 bases, with 20 bases remaining between them. The CDR3 is made up of 16 amino acids. In DNA, the CDR3 is TGTGCCTGGAACGGGATCGGACAGCATAAAAATGAAAAACTGTTTTTT. Translated, it gives CAWNGIGQHKNEKLFF.

This chain connects TRBV5-1 to TRBJ2-3, with D perhaps TRBD2 (6 bases). Germline assignment: CDR1 SGHRS and CDR2 YFSETQ. Trimming pared 5 bases from V and 0 bases from J, leaving 13 bases between. The length of the CDR3 is 15 residues. The chain's CDR3 is CASRGLARSTDTQYF. The CDR3 DNA reads TGCGCCAGCAGAGGCCTAGCGAGGAGCACAGATACGCAGTATTTT.